These 7 T cell receptor beta chains were all obtained from the same sample, sequenced in a study of cytomegalovirus exposure and HLA in healthy donors. The PCR made use of 60 Vbeta and 13 Jbeta primers. The data were produced by immunoSEQ multiplex PCR, yet TCRdb's version contains in-frame clones alone and is incomplete. The table lists some 190,000 clones, about 83% of them singletons. Sequenced input: PBMCs. These receptors all come from a female donor in good health and CMV-seronegative.

The chain couples TRBV2 to TRBJ2-1; 13 nucleotides match TRBD2. Germline V gives CDR1 SNHLY, CDR2 FYNNEI. The J segment lost 6 bases and the V segment lost 6 bases, leaving 5 bases of the junction unmatched. The CDR3 runs 15 residues. CDR3 sequence (DNA): TGTGCCAGCAGGCAAACTAGCGGGAGGGCCAATGAGCAGTTCTTC. Amino acids: CASRQTSGRANEQFF.

The chain carries TRBV9 and TRBJ2-6; 10 nucleotides agree with TRBD1. Trimming at V came to 0 bases and at J to 0 bases, leaving 3 bases not matched to a gene. The length of the CDR3 is 18 residues. Germline CDR1 reads SGDLS; CDR2 reads YYNGEE. The CDR3 loop reads CASSVGGTGDSGANVLTF. The CDR3 coding sequence is TGTGCCAGCAGCGTAGGTGGGACAGGGGACTCTGGGGCCAACGTCCTGACTTTC.

The genes are TRBV7-8 and TRBJ2-2; 7 positions agree with TRBD2. Germline-derived CDR1 and CDR2 are SGHVS and FQNEAQ. With V trimmed by 2 bases and J by 1 base, 10 bases remained unmatched. The CDR3 is 18 amino acids. CDR3 loop: CASSLWSSGGMNTGELFF. The CDR3 coding sequence is TGTGCCAGCAGCTTATGGTCTAGCGGAGGGATGAACACCGGGGAGCTGTTTTTT.

This clone was counted a single time. The sample holds other DNA sequences that translate to the same CDR3. Here the CDR3 DNA reads TGTGCCAGCAGCGTAGGCGGGAGAGGCTACGAGCAGTACTTC. Protein product: CASSVGGRGYEQYF. The chain carries TRBV9 and TRBJ2-7, with 7 nucleotides matching TRBD2. With 0 bases clipped from V and 3 bases from J, the junction kept 3 bases outside the gene matches. The CDR3 length is 14 residues. Germline CDR1 SGDLS, CDR2 YYNGEE.

The chain uses TRBV5-1 and TRBJ2-7; 8 positions agree with TRBD2. V lost 0 bases, J lost 6 bases, and 5 bases stayed unmatched. Looked up from germline, CDR1 is SGHRS and CDR2 is YFSETQ. CDR3 length: 14 residues. The CDR3 DNA sequence: TGCGCCAGCAGCTTGGGTAGCGGGATCTCCGAGCAGTACTTC. Translation: CASSLGSGISEQYF.

The chain uses TRBV9 and TRBJ1-2; possible D gene TRBD1, 6 bases. The V end lost 4 bases, the J end lost 5 bases, and 18 bases lay between the germline ends. The germline gives CDR1 SGDLS, CDR2 YYNGEE. The CDR3 runs 15 residues. The CDR3 region is CASSQGQEPLYGYTF. The CDR3 coding sequence is TGTGCCAGCAGCCAGGGGCAGGAACCCTTATATGGCTACACCTTC.

This clone was seen more than once but under ten times. The CDR3 loop is CASSLFSGGNYGYTF. In DNA form, the CDR3 reads TGTGCCAGCAGCTTATTTTCAGGGGGCAACTATGGCTACACCTTC. The genes are TRBV7-8 and TRBJ1-2; TRBD1 matches at 8 bases. Looked up from germline, CDR1 is SGHVS and CDR2 is FQNEAQ. The CDR3 loop spans 15 amino acids. V was clipped by 2 bases and J by 2 bases; unmatched bases: 4. Based on the CDR3 plus reference TRBV7-8 and TRBJ1-2, the full variable domain is GAGVSQSPRYKVAKRGQDVALRCDPISGHVSLFWYQQALGQGPEFLTYFQNEAQLDKSGLPSDRFFAERPEGSVSTLKIQRTQQEDSAVYLCASSLFSGGNYGYTFGSGTRLTVV.